Each of the 23 T cell receptor beta chains below was sequenced from the same sample in a study of T cell responses to AZD1222 COVID-19 vaccine. Clones were read by immunoSEQ multiplex PCR, and TCRdb kept only the in-frame ones, dropping some. The sample contains approximately 120,000 clones, 90% of which appear only once. The sample consisted of peripheral blood, taken on day 0 of AZD1222 vaccination. The receptors stem from an adult in good health.

This clone was observed once. The chain uses TRBV24-1 and TRBJ2-7, with D uncertain. The CDR3 has 13 amino acids. The V end lost 3 bases, the J end lost 6 bases, and 11 bases lay between the germline ends. Germline loops: CDR1 KGHDR, CDR2 SFDVKD. The CDR3 DNA follows: TGTGCCACCAGTGATCCTGGACGGCCCGAGCAGTACTTC. Its protein product is CATSDPGRPEQYF.

This clone appeared a few times. The rearrangement uses TRBV6-2 or TRBV6-3 and TRBJ2-1; the D call may be TRBD1 or TRBD2 (5 bases each). Deletions cut 3 bases from V and 9 bases from J, with 15 bases between. Germline assignment: CDR1 MNHEY and CDR2 SVGEGT. This CDR3 has 14 amino acids. CDR3 in amino acids: CASSYPGLGREQFF. CDR3 in DNA: TGTGCCAGCAGTTATCCAGGGTTGGGACGTGAGCAGTTCTTC.

This chain uses TRBV3-1 (or the pseudogene TRBV3-2) with TRBJ1-2; TRBD1 is a possible D gene (6 bases). V lost 1 base and J lost 7, with 19 bases in between. The CDR3 sequence is 16 residues long. Looked up from germline, CDR1 is LGHDT and CDR2 is YNNKEL (reference sequence). CDR3 nucleotides: TGTGCCAGCAGCCAAGGGGATCAGGGGAACGTGGGTGGCTACACCTTC. Protein: CASSQGDQGNVGGYTF.

The genes are TRBV3-1 (or the pseudogene TRBV3-2) and TRBJ1-5; tentatively, D is TRBD1 (5 bases). CDR3 length: 15 residues. The germline gives CDR1 LGHDT, CDR2 YNNKEL (reference sequence). Trimming cost V 1 base and J 3 bases, with 10 bases left between them. CDR3 sequence (DNA): TGTGCCAGCAGCCAAGGGCAGGGTCCCAATCAGCCCCAGCATTTT. Its translation: CASSQGQGPNQPQHF.

The J gene is TRBJ1-5, the V gene TRBV4-1; possible D gene TRBD1, 5 bases. Germline V gives CDR1 MGHRA, CDR2 YSYEKL. CDR3 length: 15 amino acids. V dropped 1 base and J dropped 2 bases, with 9 bases sitting between them. This CDR3 is CASSQVLGGNQPQHF. In DNA, the CDR3 is TGCGCCAGCAGCCAAGTCCTAGGGGGCAATCAGCCCCAGCATTTT.

This chain connects TRBV6-1 to TRBJ2-3, with TRBD2 matching over 10 bases. The germline V gene has CDR1 MNHNS and CDR2 SASEGT. This CDR3 has 18 residues. V was clipped by 2 bases and J by 6 bases; unmatched bases: 14. The CDR3 protein is CASSELGLATYIADTQYF. The CDR3 coding sequence is TGTGCCAGCAGTGAACTGGGACTAGCGACTTACATTGCCGATACGCAGTATTTT.

The chain carries TRBV7-9 and TRBJ2-5, with D unresolved. The CDR3 runs to 11 residues. CDR1 is SEHNR, CDR2 FQNEAQ, per germline (reference sequence). V dropped 5 bases and J dropped 3 bases, with 4 bases sitting between them. CDR3 sequence: CASSAKETQYF. In DNA form, the CDR3 reads TGTGCCAGCAGCGCGAAAGAGACCCAGTACTTC.

The CDR3 nucleotides are TGTGCCACCTCGGCGGGACAGGGGGCTCGGGGGACCCAGTACTTC. This codes for CATSAGQGARGTQYF. The chain uses TRBV28 and TRBJ2-5, with TRBD1 identical over 12 bases. The V gene end was trimmed by 10 bases and the J gene end by 7 bases; junction bases not matched to a gene: 13. CDR3 size: 15 residues. Germline CDR1 is MDHEN and CDR2 is SYDVKM.

The chain links TRBV5-5 to TRBJ2-7; 9 bases are a match to TRBD2. CDR1 and CDR2 (germline): SGHKS, YYEKEE (reference sequence). The CDR3 length is 14 residues. Trimming removed 3 bases from V and 5 bases from J; junction bases left unmatched: 6. The CDR3 sequence is CASSSGLALNEQYF. The CDR3 coding sequence is TGTGCCAGCAGCTCGGGACTAGCCTTGAACGAGCAGTACTTC. The whole variable domain, remainder taken from reference TRBV5-5 and TRBJ2-7, is DAGVTQSPTHLIKTRGQQVTLRCSPISGHKSVSWYQQVLGQGPQFIFQYYEKEERGRGNFPDRFSARQFPNYSSELNVNALLLGDSALYLCASSSGLALNEQYFGPGTRLTVT.

The rearrangement links TRBV6-4 to TRBJ2-5; D uncertain. There are 13 residues in the CDR3. CDR1 MRHNA and CDR2 SNTAGT come from the germline V gene. Trimming shortened V by 7 bases and J by 2 bases, and 11 bases separated the two germline ends. CDR3 sequence: CASNRPFQETQYF. The CDR3 DNA follows: TGTGCCAGCAACCGACCGTTTCAAGAGACCCAGTACTTC.

V usage is TRBV6-5 and J usage is TRBJ2-7, with 8 bases matching TRBD2. The CDR3 totals 13 residues. The trim removed 6 bases at V and 7 bases at J, leaving 8 bases unmatched. The germline CDR1 and CDR2 sequences are MNHEY and SVGAGI. CDR3 loop: CASRQRERGEQYF. CDR3 nucleotide sequence: TGTGCCAGCAGGCAGCGGGAGCGGGGAGAGCAGTACTTC.

This clone came up a few times. The J gene is TRBJ2-6, the V gene TRBV5-1; D is unclear. Trimming cost V 0 bases and J 4 bases, with 5 bases left between them. This CDR3 has 14 amino acids. Per germline, CDR1 SGHRS and CDR2 YFSETQ. The CDR3, as DNA: TGCGCCAGCAGCTTGGCAGAGGGGGCCAACGTCCTGACTTTC. It codes for CASSLAEGANVLTF.

The rearrangement uses TRBV10-1 and TRBJ1-1, with D unclear. Trimming took 8 bases from V and 0 from J, leaving 10 bases between them. From germline, CDR1 is WNHNN and CDR2 SYGVQD (reference sequence). The CDR3 runs to 13 residues. The CDR3 spells CASRNGMNTEAFF. CDR3 sequence (DNA): TGCGCCAGCCGAAATGGAATGAACACTGAAGCTTTCTTT.

The table lists this clone with a few counts. V gene TRBV7-9 combines with J gene TRBJ2-2; 7 nucleotides match TRBD1. After removal of 4 bases from V and 5 bases from J, the junction contained 1 base not matched to a gene. CDR3 size: 13 residues. The germline V gene encodes CDR1 SEHNR and CDR2 FQNEAQ (reference sequence). The CDR3 spells CASSSQGTGELFF. The CDR3 coding sequence is TGTGCCAGCAGCTCACAGGGGACCGGGGAGCTGTTTTTT.

The chain joins TRBV6-2 or TRBV6-3 to TRBJ2-1, with D unresolved. The V gene lost 2 bases and the J gene lost 7 bases, with 12 bases spanning the gap. The CDR3 is made up of 14 amino acids. Germline lookup yields CDR1 MNHEY and CDR2 SVGEGT. The CDR3 nucleotides read TGTGCCAGCAGTTACCCGGATCTGGGGAATGAGCAGTTCTTC. This translates into CASSYPDLGNEQFF.

Only a few counts were recorded for this clone. CDR3 nucleotides: TGTGCCAGCAACGACTATGGTGAAGCTTTCTTT. Its protein is CASNDYGEAFF. This sequence joins TRBV2 and TRBJ1-1; no definite D call. Germline V gives CDR1 SNHLY, CDR2 FYNNEI. The CDR3 loop spans 11 amino acids. The V end lost 7 bases, the J end lost 7 bases, and 10 bases lay between the germline ends.

V usage is TRBV5-1 and J usage is TRBJ1-1; the match to TRBD1 covers 7 bases. Germline loops: CDR1 SGHRS, CDR2 YFSETQ. The CDR3 has 13 residues. Unmatched junction bases numbered 7, after V lost 4 bases and J lost 7 bases. DNA of the CDR3: TGCGCCAGCAGCCGAAGTTGGGACAGTGAAGCTTTCTTT. Protein sequence: CASSRSWDSEAFF.

The chain carries TRBV7-9 and TRBJ2-7; maybe TRBD1 (5 bases). Germline V gene sequence: CDR1 SEHNR, CDR2 FQNEAQ (reference sequence). Trimming cost V 4 bases and J 3 bases, with 7 bases left between them. There are 12 residues in the CDR3. The CDR3 nucleotides read TGTGCCAGCAGCTACGACAGCTACGAGCAGTACTTC. Encoded protein: CASSYDSYEQYF.

The chain recombines TRBV7-2 with TRBJ1-1; 8 bases fit TRBD1. The CDR3 extends over 16 amino acids. V shed 2 bases, J shed 4 bases, and the junction held 9 bases outside the gene matches. CDR1 SGHTA and CDR2 FQGNSA come from the germline V gene. The CDR3 loop reads CASSLRGTGGGTEAFF. DNA for the CDR3: TGTGCCAGCAGCTTAAGGGGTACAGGGGGAGGCACTGAAGCTTTCTTT.

This chain links TRBV3-1 (or the pseudogene TRBV3-2) with TRBJ2-1; possibly TRBD1 for D (6 bases). The CDR3 is 20 amino acids. Germline lookup yields CDR1 LGHDT and CDR2 YNNKEL (reference sequence). With 2 bases removed from V and 2 bases from J, the gap between germline ends came to 25 bases. This CDR3 is CASSQFPPGHASGPYNEQFF. The CDR3 DNA reads as TGTGCCAGCAGCCAATTTCCCCCGGGACACGCATCAGGCCCCTACAATGAGCAGTTCTTC.

The rearrangement links TRBV6-4 to TRBJ1-6; no firm D call. The length of the CDR3 is 13 residues. V was clipped by 3 bases and J by 5 bases, with 5 bases between them. Per germline, CDR1 MRHNA and CDR2 SNTAGT. CDR3 protein: CASSEINNSPLHF. The CDR3 nucleotides read TGTGCCAGCAGTGAGATAAATAATTCACCCCTCCACTTT.

This clone appeared once. V gene TRBV2 combines with J gene TRBJ2-5; no definite D call. Germline CDR1 is SNHLY and CDR2 is FYNNEI. The CDR3 is 12 amino acids. The V and J ends lost 7 bases and 1 base respectively, with 7 bases between them. DNA of the CDR3: TGTGCCAGCACCAGCAGCCAAGAGACCCAGTACTTC. Its protein product is CASTSSQETQYF.

The chain carries TRBV7-9 and TRBJ2-2, with 9 bases matching TRBD2. CDR3 length equals 17 residues. The V gene end was trimmed by 10 bases and the J gene end by 6 bases; junction bases not matched to a gene: 18. CDR1 and CDR2 from the germline V gene are SEHNR and FQNEAQ (reference sequence). The CDR3 DNA follows: TGTGCCACCCTACCTGGGCTAGCGGGGCCATCCGCCGGGGAGCTGTTTTTT. Translating gives CATLPGLAGPSAGELFF.